These 24 T cell receptor beta chains came from one sample sequenced in a study of blood T cell repertoires in COVID-19. Measured with immunoSEQ multiplex PCR; TCRdb has only the in-frame clones, and not every one. This sample has about 310,000 clones; approximately 86% occur once, and the top ten carry approximately 2.2%. Sequenced input: peripheral blood. Receptors originate from a man in his late teens or twenties with active or convalescent COVID-19.

The rearrangement uses TRBV28 and TRBJ1-2; a weak D match, TRBD1 (5 bases). With 5 bases removed from V and 1 base from J, the gap between germline ends came to 8 bases. CDR1 is MDHEN, CDR2 SYDVKM, per germline. CDR3 size: 13 residues. This CDR3 is CASSTGGNYGYTF. CDR3 bases: TGTGCCAGCAGTACCGGGGGTAACTATGGCTACACCTTC.

The chain couples TRBV7-9 to TRBJ1-2; 8 positions match TRBD1. The V gene's germline CDR1 is SEHNR and CDR2 FQNEAQ (reference sequence). CDR3 size: 13 residues. Trimming at V came to 6 bases and at J to 8 bases, leaving 8 bases not matched to a gene. The CDR3 bases are TGTGCCAGCAGGGACGGGACAGGCGGAGGCTACACCTTC. Protein: CASRDGTGGGYTF.

V usage is TRBV5-1 and J usage is TRBJ2-2; TRBD2 agrees at 13 bases. This CDR3 spans 17 amino acids. Germline CDR1 reads SGHRS; CDR2 reads YFSETQ. V lost 6 bases to trimming and J lost 0 bases; unmatched junction nucleotides: 5. The CDR3 loop reads CASTRTSGSANTGELFF. The CDR3 bases are TGCGCCAGCACGAGGACTAGCGGGAGCGCGAACACCGGGGAGCTGTTTTTT.

In this sample, this clone turned up once. The genes are TRBV5-1 and TRBJ2-1; 11 nucleotides agree with TRBD2. J gave up 4 bases and V 4 bases, and 7 bases lay outside the gene matches. Germline CDR1 SGHRS, CDR2 YFSETQ. The CDR3 has 16 residues. The CDR3, as DNA: TGCGCCAGCAGCGACGTAGCGGGGGGGAGATACAATGAGCAGTTCTTC. Residues: CASSDVAGGRYNEQFF.

This clone was counted once. V usage is TRBV2 and J usage is TRBJ2-5; D is undetermined. Trimming removed 7 bases from V and 5 bases from J, with 14 bases in between. CDR1 is SNHLY and CDR2 is FYNNEI in the germline V gene. The CDR3 loop spans 13 amino acids. The CDR3 region is CASMKGSSETQYF. The DNA of the CDR3 is TGTGCCAGCATGAAAGGTAGCTCTGAGACCCAGTACTTC. Using reference TRBV2 and TRBJ2-5 for the parts outside the CDR3, the full variable domain is EPEVTQTPSHQVTQMGQEVILRCVPISNHLYFYWYRQILGQKVEFLVSFYNNEISEKSEIFDDQFSVERPDGSNFTLKIRSTKLEDSAMYFCASMKGSSETQYFGPGTRLLVL.

The chain combines TRBV5-1 with TRBJ1-3; the D gene is possibly TRBD1 (6 bases). V dropped 0 bases and J dropped 4 bases, with 17 bases sitting between them. The CDR3 has 17 residues. Germline assignment: CDR1 SGHRS and CDR2 YFSETQ. CDR3 in amino acids: CASSLEAGVVRGNTIYF. The CDR3 DNA sequence: TGCGCCAGCAGCTTGGAGGCAGGGGTCGTGCGCGGAAACACCATATATTTT.

The chain combines TRBV12-3 or TRBV12-4 with TRBJ2-7; TRBD1 aligns across 7 bases. This CDR3 has 13 amino acids. With 6 bases clipped from V and 1 base from J, the junction kept 3 bases outside the gene matches. Here the CDR3 reads CASRGTASYEQYF. CDR3 in DNA: TGTGCCAGCAGAGGGACAGCGTCCTACGAGCAGTACTTC.

The chain recombines TRBV14 with TRBJ2-1; perhaps TRBD1 as D (6 bases). The CDR3 length is 14 residues. The germline CDR1 and CDR2 sequences are SGHDN and FVKESK. Trimming pared 4 bases from V and 6 bases from J, leaving 13 bases between. In DNA, the CDR3 is TGTGCCAGCAGCCGTCGGGACACTATCAATGAGCAGTTCTTC. Amino acid sequence: CASSRRDTINEQFF.

The chain couples TRBV7-2 to TRBJ1-1; 7 nucleotides agree with TRBD1. The CDR3 sequence is 15 residues long. CDR1 is SGHTA, CDR2 FQGNSA, per germline. V was clipped by 4 bases and J by 0 bases; unmatched bases: 5. The CDR3 DNA is TGTGCCAGCAGCTGGACAGGACAGATGAACACTGAAGCTTTCTTT. Its translation is CASSWTGQMNTEAFF.

A single count supports this clone. This sequence joins TRBV28 and TRBJ2-7; no clear D. Germline V gene sequence: CDR1 MDHEN, CDR2 SYDVKM. V was pared by 2 bases and J by 1 base, with 18 bases between. This CDR3 has 17 residues. The CDR3: CASSLNRFEETSYEQYF. The CDR3 region has the DNA TGTGCCAGCAGTTTAAATCGTTTTGAGGAGACTTCCTACGAGCAGTACTTC.

This chain uses TRBV19 with TRBJ1-2; D is ambiguous. Germline V gives CDR1 LNHDA, CDR2 SQIVND (reference sequence). The CDR3 covers 8 residues. Trimming took 10 bases from V and 6 from J, leaving 3 bases between them. As DNA, the CDR3 is TGTGCCACAGATGGCTACACCTTC. Amino acid sequence: CATDGYTF.

The rearrangement joins TRBV19 to TRBJ1-5; D is ambiguous. The CDR3 contains 14 residues. Germline V gene data show CDR1 as LNHDA and CDR2 as SQIVND (reference sequence). The V end was cut by 5 bases, the J end by 0 bases, with 8 bases between. The CDR3 nucleotides read TGTGCCAGTAGTCCTCAGAATAGCAATCAGCCCCAGCATTTT. Its translation: CASSPQNSNQPQHF.

The V call is TRBV5-1, the J call TRBJ2-3, with D possibly being TRBD1 (6 bases). The V end lost 5 bases, the J end lost 0 bases, and 10 bases lay between the germline ends. This CDR3 has 14 amino acids. CDR1 and CDR2 from the germline V gene are SGHRS and YFSETQ. CDR3 sequence (DNA): TGCGCCAGCAGAGGGACAACTAGCACAGATACGCAGTATTTT. It encodes CASRGTTSTDTQYF.

The chain combines TRBV5-4 with TRBJ1-1; D is perhaps TRBD1 (6 bases). This CDR3 region has 15 residues. Germline CDR1 is SGHNT and CDR2 is YYREEE (reference sequence). V was clipped by 5 bases and J by 4 bases, with 18 bases between them. The CDR3 loop reads CASRSIPQGGTEAFF. Here the CDR3 DNA reads TGTGCCAGCAGATCCATACCACAGGGCGGCACTGAAGCTTTCTTT. The full variable domain, completed using reference TRBV5-4 and TRBJ1-1, is ETGVTQSPTHLIKTRGQQVTLRCSSQSGHNTVSWYQQALGQGPQFIFQYYREEENGRGNFPPRFSGLQFPNYSSELNVNALELDDSALYLCASRSIPQGGTEAFFGQGTRLTVV.

This rearrangement joins TRBV4-3 to TRBJ1-2; 9 nucleotides agree with TRBD1. CDR3 size: 15 residues. The trim removed 0 bases at V and 5 bases at J, leaving 4 bases unmatched. In germline, CDR1 is LGHNA, CDR2 YSLEER. This CDR3 reads CASSQDFGTGYGYTF. The DNA for the CDR3 is TGCGCCAGCAGCCAAGATTTCGGGACAGGGTATGGCTACACCTTC.

This clone was counted between two and nine times. The chain recombines TRBV19 with TRBJ2-7; D not certain. This CDR3 comprises 14 residues. Germline values: CDR1 LNHDA, CDR2 SQIVND (reference sequence). Trimming removed 5 bases from V and 5 bases from J, with 16 bases in between. CDR3 protein: CASSPPAGRDEQYF. For the CDR3, the DNA is TGTGCCAGTAGTCCTCCGGCAGGCCGCGACGAGCAGTACTTC.

This clone was seen more than once but under ten times. The chain is built from TRBV11-2 and TRBJ1-1, with D possibly TRBD1 on 6 matching bases. The CDR3 runs 14 residues. V was clipped by 7 bases and J by 3 bases, with 15 bases between them. Germline CDR1 reads SGHAT; CDR2 reads FQNNGV. CDR3 loop: CASIKNRVYTEAFF. DNA of the CDR3: TGTGCCAGCATCAAGAACAGGGTGTACACTGAAGCTTTCTTT.

The chain recombines TRBV25-1 with TRBJ2-3; 10 nucleotides align to TRBD1. This CDR3 contains 13 residues. Germline assignment: CDR1 MGHDK and CDR2 SYGVNS. Losses at the gene ends were 2 bases for V and 8 bases for J; bases not matched to a gene: 1. This CDR3 reads CASSERTGGTQYF. DNA of the CDR3: TGTGCCAGCAGTGAAAGGACAGGGGGTACGCAGTATTTT. Complete variable domain (other parts from reference TRBV25-1 and TRBJ2-3): EADIYQTPRYLVIGTGKKITLECSQTMGHDKMYWYQQDPGMELHLIHYSYGVNSTEKGDLSSESTVSRIRTEHFPLTLESARPSHTSQYLCASSERTGGTQYFGPGTRLTVL.

The J gene is TRBJ2-5, the V gene TRBV9; 7 bases line up with TRBD1. V trimming: 3 bases; J trimming: 4 bases; junction bases outside the gene matches: 3. Germline V lookup: CDR1 SGDLS, CDR2 YYNGEE. The CDR3 consists of 13 residues. CDR3 sequence reads: CASSGRDRETQYF. CDR3 DNA: TGTGCCAGCAGCGGCCGGGACAGAGAGACCCAGTACTTC. The whole variable domain, remainder taken from reference TRBV9 and TRBJ2-5, is DSGVTQTPKHLITATGQRVTLRCSPRSGDLSVYWYQQSLDQGLQFLIQYYNGEERAKGNILERFSAQQFPDLHSELNLSSLELGDSALYFCASSGRDRETQYFGPGTRLLVL.

The chain links TRBV6-6 to TRBJ1-4; D gene uncertain. The ends were cut back, 4 bases at V and 5 bases at J, with 14 bases in the middle. This CDR3 region has 15 residues. Germline CDR1 MNHNY, CDR2 SVGAGI (reference sequence). The chain's CDR3 is CASSSPGSGNEKLFF. CDR3 coding DNA: TGTGCCAGCAGTTCCCCGGGTTCCGGGAATGAAAAACTGTTTTTT.

The genes are TRBV6-5 and TRBJ1-2, with 9 bases matching TRBD1. J lost 7 bases, V lost 6 bases, and 9 bases had no gene match. The germline V gene encodes CDR1 MNHEY and CDR2 SVGAGI. The CDR3 loop spans 14 amino acids. In nucleotides, the CDR3 is TGTGCCAGCAGAACCGGGACAGGGCGCCTTGGCTACACCTTC. This codes for CASRTGTGRLGYTF.

The chain employs TRBV5-1 and TRBJ1-2, with 7 bases fitting TRBD1. The trim removed 4 bases at V and 2 bases at J, leaving 5 bases unmatched. Germline CDR1 and CDR2: SGHRS and YFSETQ. The length of the CDR3 is 14 residues. CDR3 protein: CASSPGQPNYGYTF. In nucleotides, the CDR3 is TGCGCCAGCAGCCCGGGACAGCCGAACTATGGCTACACCTTC.

V usage is TRBV27 and J usage is TRBJ1-1; D ambiguous. Germline CDR1 and CDR2: MNHEY and SMNVEV (reference sequence). With 5 bases removed from V and 4 bases from J, the gap between germline ends came to 14 bases. The CDR3 contains 14 residues. The CDR3 protein is CASSPAGFGTEAFF. The CDR3 nucleotides are TGTGCCAGCAGTCCCGCGGGGTTTGGCACTGAAGCTTTCTTT.

The V call is TRBV7-2, the J call TRBJ2-7; the D gene is possibly TRBD1 (7 bases). V was clipped by 3 bases and J by 5 bases, with 14 bases between them. Per the germline V gene, CDR1 is SGHTA and CDR2 is FQGNSA. The CDR3 totals 14 residues. The CDR3 loop is CASSFRRGLDEQYF. The DNA for the CDR3 is TGTGCCAGCAGCTTCAGGAGGGGGCTTGACGAGCAGTACTTC.